This TCR beta chain appears in the sequencing data of a study of blood T cell repertoires in COVID-19. At the level of the study: T cells, B-cell-depleted T cells, or PBMCs supplied cDNA or gDNA.

Which cohort a participant joined came from the clinical history participants gave. In Cohort 3, a recovered donor had either two negative PCRs, clearance, or symptom resolution. Germline V lookup: CDR1 DFQATT, CDR2 SNEGSKA (reference sequence). The CDR3 contains 15 residues. Germline trimming cut 3 bases from V and 0 bases from J; bases unmatched to any gene: 7. In the authors' methods: Reference gene primer amplification gave estimated nucleated cell counts. The table came from immunoSEQ multiplex PCR; TCRdb's copy has only in-frame clones and leaves some out. The V and J calls and the clone size are those of that table, but D and trimming were determined from the DNA. This sample has 250,000 to 350,000 clones; 70% to 90% occur once, and the top ten carry about 5.7%.

Sequenced material: PBMCs or T cells enriched from blood (not recorded which). The chain combines TRBV20-1 with TRBJ2-7; 8 bases map to TRBD1. This clonotype originated in a woman in her 40s who had recovered from COVID-19. The CDR3 DNA is TGCAGTGCTAGTATCTTGACAGGGGCCTCCTACGAGCAGTACTTC. It yields the protein CSASILTGASYEQYF.